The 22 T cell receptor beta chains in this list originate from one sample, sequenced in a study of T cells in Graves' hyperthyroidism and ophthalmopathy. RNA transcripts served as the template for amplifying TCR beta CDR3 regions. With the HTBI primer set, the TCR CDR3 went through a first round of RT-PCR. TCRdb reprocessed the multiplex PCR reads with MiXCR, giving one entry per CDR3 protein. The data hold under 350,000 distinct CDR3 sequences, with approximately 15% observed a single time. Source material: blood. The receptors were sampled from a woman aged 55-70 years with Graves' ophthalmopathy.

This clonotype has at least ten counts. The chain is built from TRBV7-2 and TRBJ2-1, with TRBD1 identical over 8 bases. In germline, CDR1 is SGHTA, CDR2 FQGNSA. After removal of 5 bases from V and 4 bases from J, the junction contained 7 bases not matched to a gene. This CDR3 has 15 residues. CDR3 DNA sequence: TGTGCCAGCAGCCGGACAGGGACAACATACAATGAGCAGTTCTTC. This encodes CASSRTGTTYNEQFF.

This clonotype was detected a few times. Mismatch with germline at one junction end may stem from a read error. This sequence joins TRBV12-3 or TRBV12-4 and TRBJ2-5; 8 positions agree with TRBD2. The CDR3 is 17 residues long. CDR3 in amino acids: CANSLVGSGGIKETQYF. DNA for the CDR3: TGTGCCAACAGTTTGGTCGGGAGCGGGGGAATTAAAGAGACCCAGTACTTC.

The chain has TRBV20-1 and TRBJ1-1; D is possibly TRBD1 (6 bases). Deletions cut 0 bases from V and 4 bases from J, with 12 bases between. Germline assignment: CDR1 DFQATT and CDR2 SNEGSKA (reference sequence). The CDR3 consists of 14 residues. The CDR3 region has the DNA TGCAGTGCTAGAGATCCACAGGGCGGCACTGAAGCTTTCTTT. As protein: CSARDPQGGTEAFF.

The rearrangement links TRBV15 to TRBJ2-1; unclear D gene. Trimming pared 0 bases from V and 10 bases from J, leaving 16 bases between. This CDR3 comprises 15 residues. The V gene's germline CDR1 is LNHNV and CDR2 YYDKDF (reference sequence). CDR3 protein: CATSREYTNQEEQFF. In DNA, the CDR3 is TGTGCCACCAGCAGAGAATACACGAACCAAGAGGAGCAGTTCTTC.

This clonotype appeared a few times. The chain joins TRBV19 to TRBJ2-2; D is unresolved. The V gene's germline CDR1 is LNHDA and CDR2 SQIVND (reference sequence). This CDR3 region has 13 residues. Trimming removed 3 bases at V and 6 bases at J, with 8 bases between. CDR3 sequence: CASSMWTSGELFF. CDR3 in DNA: TGTGCCAGTAGTATGTGGACGTCCGGGGAGCTGTTTTTT.

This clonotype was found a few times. This chain's CDR3 is CASSSKPGQTLNQPQHF. CDR3 nucleotides: TGTGCCAGCAGCTCAAAGCCGGGACAGACCCTAAATCAGCCCCAGCATTTT. J is TRBJ1-5 and V is TRBV7-9, with 7 bases aligning to TRBD1. J lost 4 bases, V lost 4 bases, and 13 bases had no gene match. The CDR3 sequence is 17 residues long. Germline V lookup: CDR1 SEHNR, CDR2 FQNEAQ (reference sequence).

The CDR3 loop is CASSQGQGLNTGELFF. CDR3 nucleotide sequence: TGTGCCAGCTCACAGGGACAGGGACTGAACACCGGGGAGCTGTTTTTT. This rearrangement joins TRBV18 to TRBJ2-2; 9 bases match TRBD1. The CDR3 runs to 16 residues. Looked up from germline, CDR1 is KGHSH and CDR2 is LQKENI. Germline trimming cut 4 bases from V and 1 base from J; bases unmatched to any gene: 4.

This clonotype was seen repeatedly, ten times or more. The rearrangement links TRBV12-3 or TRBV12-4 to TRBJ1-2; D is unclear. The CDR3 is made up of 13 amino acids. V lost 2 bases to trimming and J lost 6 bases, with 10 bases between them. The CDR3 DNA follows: TGTGCCAGCAGTTTACGCTGGGATAATGGCTACACCTTC. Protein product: CASSLRWDNGYTF.

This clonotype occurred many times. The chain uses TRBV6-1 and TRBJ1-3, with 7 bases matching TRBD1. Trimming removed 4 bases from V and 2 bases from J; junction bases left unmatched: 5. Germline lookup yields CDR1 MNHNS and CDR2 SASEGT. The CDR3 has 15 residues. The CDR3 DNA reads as TGTGCCAGCAGTGCCCGACAGGGAGCTGGAAACACCATATATTTT. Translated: CASSARQGAGNTIYF.

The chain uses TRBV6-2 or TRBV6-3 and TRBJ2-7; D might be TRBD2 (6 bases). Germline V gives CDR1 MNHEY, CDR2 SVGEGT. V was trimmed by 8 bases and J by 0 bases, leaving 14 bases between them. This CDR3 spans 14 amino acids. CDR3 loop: CASDGTESSYEQYF. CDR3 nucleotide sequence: TGTGCCAGCGACGGGACTGAGAGCTCCTACGAGCAGTACTTC.

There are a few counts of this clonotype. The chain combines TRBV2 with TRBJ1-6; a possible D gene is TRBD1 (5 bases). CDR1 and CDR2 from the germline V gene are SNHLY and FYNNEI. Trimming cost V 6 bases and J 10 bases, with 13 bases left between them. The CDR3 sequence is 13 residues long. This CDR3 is CASRTEADSPLHF. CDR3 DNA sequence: TGTGCCAGCAGGACAGAGGCGGACTCACCCCTCCACTTT.

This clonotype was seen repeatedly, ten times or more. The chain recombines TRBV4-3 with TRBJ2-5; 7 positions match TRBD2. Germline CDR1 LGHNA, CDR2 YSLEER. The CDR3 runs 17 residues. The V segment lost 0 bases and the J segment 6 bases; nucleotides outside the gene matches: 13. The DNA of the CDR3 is TGCGCCAGCAGCCAAGATTCCTTAGCGGGTTCGGGAAAGACCCAGTACTTC. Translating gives CASSQDSLAGSGKTQYF.

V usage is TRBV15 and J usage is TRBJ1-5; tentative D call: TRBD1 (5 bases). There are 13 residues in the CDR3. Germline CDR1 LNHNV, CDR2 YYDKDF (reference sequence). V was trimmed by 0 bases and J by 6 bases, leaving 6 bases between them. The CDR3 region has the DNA TGTGCCACCAGCAGAGACGGGGGTCAGCCCCAGCATTTT. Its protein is CATSRDGGQPQHF.

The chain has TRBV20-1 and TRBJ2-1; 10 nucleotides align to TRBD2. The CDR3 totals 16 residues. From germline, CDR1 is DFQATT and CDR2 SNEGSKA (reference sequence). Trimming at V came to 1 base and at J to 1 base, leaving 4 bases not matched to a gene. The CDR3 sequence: CSARVSSGRSYNEQFF. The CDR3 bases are TGCAGTGCTAGAGTGAGTAGCGGGAGGTCCTACAATGAGCAGTTCTTC.

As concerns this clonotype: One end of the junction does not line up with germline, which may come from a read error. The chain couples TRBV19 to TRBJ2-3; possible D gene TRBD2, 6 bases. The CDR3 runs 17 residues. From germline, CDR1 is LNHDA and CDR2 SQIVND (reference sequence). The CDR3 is CASSIRRGASSPDAQYF. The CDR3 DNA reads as TGTGCCAGTAGTATAAGGCGGGGTGCTAGCAGCCCAGATGCGCAGTATTTT.

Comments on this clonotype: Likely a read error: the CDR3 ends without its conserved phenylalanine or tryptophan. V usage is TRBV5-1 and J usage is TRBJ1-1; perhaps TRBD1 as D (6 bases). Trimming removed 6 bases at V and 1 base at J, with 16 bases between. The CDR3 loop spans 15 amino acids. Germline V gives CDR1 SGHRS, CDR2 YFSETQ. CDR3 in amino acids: CASTPRGTGNTEAFL. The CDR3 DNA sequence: TGCGCCAGCACCCCTAGGGGGACCGGGAACACTGAAGCTTTCCTT.

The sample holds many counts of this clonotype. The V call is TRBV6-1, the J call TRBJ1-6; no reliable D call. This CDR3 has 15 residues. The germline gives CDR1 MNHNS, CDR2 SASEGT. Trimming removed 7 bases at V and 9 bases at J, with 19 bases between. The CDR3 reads CASTNGIYGSSPLHF. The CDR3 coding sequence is TGTGCCAGCACCAATGGGATTTATGGAAGTTCACCCCTCCACTTT.

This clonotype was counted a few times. The CDR3 region has the DNA TGTGCCAGCAGCTCCAATCCCTCAGGGAACTATGGCTACACCTTC. This translates into CASSSNPSGNYGYTF. The chain carries TRBV9 and TRBJ1-2, with TRBD1 as a possible D gene (5 bases). Germline V gene data show CDR1 as SGDLS and CDR2 as YYNGEE. There are 15 residues in the CDR3. V gave up 4 bases and J gave up 2 bases, with 15 bases separating them.

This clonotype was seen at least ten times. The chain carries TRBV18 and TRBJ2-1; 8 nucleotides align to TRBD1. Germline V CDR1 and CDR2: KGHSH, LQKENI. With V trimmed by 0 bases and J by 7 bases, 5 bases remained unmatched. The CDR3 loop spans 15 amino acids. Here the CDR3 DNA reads TGTGCCAGCTCACCACCGGGACAGGAGGGAAATGAGCAGTTCTTC. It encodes CASSPPGQEGNEQFF.

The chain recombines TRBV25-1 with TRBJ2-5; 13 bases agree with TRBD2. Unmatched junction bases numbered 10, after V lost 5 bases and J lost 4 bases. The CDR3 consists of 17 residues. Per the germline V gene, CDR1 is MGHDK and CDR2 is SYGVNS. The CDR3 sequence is CASSPPGLAGWGETQYF. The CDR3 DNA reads TGTGCCAGCAGTCCCCCGGGACTAGCGGGGTGGGGAGAGACCCAGTACTTC.

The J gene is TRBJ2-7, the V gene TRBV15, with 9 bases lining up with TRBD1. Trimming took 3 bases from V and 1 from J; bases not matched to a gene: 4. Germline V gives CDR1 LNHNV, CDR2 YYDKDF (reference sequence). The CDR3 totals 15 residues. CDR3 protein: CATSRGGQGSYEQYF. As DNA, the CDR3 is TGTGCCACCAGCAGGGGGGGACAGGGTTCCTACGAGCAGTACTTC.

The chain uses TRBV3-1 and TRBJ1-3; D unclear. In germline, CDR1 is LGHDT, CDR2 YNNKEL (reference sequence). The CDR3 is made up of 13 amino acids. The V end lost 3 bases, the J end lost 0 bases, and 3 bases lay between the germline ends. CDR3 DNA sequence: TGTGCCAGCAGCCAGCGCTCTGGAAACACCATATATTTT. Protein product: CASSQRSGNTIYF.